Listed below are T cell receptor beta chains from one sample, sequenced in a study of OX40 agonist ivuxolimab in advanced cancers. The assay was immunoSEQ multiplex PCR, and TCRdb's table has in-frame clones only and misses some. In the table there are tens of thousands of clones, about 87% of which are singletons. Here the sequenced sample was CD4+ or CD8+ T cells sorted from blood, taken in a trial of the OX40 agonist ivuxolimab. The receptors here all came from an adult with an advanced solid tumor such as melanoma, head and neck, liver or kidney cancer. Both conserved end residues are part of each CDR3. The D gene is left open where the match is weak. Not every row has a clone size; where given, it reads once, few, many or a size class.

j_gene | abundance | d_gene | v_gene | CDR3aa | CDR3nt
TRBJ2-1 | - | TRBD2 | TRBV5-1 | CASSRDSGTEQFF | TGCGCCAGCTCCCGAGATAGCGGGACTGAGCAGTTCTTC
TRBJ2-1 | once | - | TRBV6-6 | CASRGGDSYNEQFF | TGTGCCAGTAGGGGGGGGGACTCCTACAATGAGCAGTTCTTC
TRBJ2-3 | - | - | TRBV7-9 | CASNLGLEDTQYF | TGTGCCAGCAACCTGGGTTTAGAAGATACGCAGTATTTT
TRBJ1-1 | - | - | TRBV10-3 | CAISDRGGNTEAFF | TGTGCCATCAGTGATCGGGGGGGGAACACTGAAGCTTTCTTT
TRBJ2-5 | - | - | TRBV30 | CAWSGGLGGQETQYF | TGTGCCTGGAGTGGCGGACTAGGGGGTCAAGAGACCCAGTACTTC
TRBJ2-3 | - | TRBD2 | TRBV27 | CASNKQLAGIHTQYF | TGTGCCAGCAATAAACAACTAGCGGGAATCCATACGCAGTATTTT
TRBJ2-5 | - | TRBD2 | TRBV19 | CASSGTGLAEETQYF | TGTGCCAGTAGTGGGACTGGACTAGCGGAAGAGACCCAGTACTTC
TRBJ2-3 | - | - | TRBV11-3 | CASSPSGSTDTQYF | TGTGCCAGCAGCCCCTCCGGGAGCACAGATACGCAGTATTTT
TRBJ2-2 | - | TRBD1 | TRBV28 | CASSDQGAWTGELFF | TGTGCCAGCAGTGATCAGGGGGCATGGACCGGGGAGCTGTTTTTT
TRBJ2-5 | - | TRBD2 | TRBV9 | CASSVGTASGYQETQYF | TGTGCCAGCAGCGTAGGCACGGCTAGCGGGTACCAAGAGACCCAGTACTTC
TRBJ2-7 | - | - | TRBV5-1 | CASSLGLAAPYEQYF | TGCGCCAGCAGCTTGGGACTCGCGGCCCCCTACGAGCAGTACTTC
TRBJ2-3 | - | TRBD2 | TRBV5-1 | CASSPGSKAGGGDTQYF | TGCGCCAGCAGTCCGGGTTCTAAAGCGGGAGGTGGAGATACGCAGTATTTT
TRBJ1-2 | few | - | TRBV13 | CASTKWQGTGGYTF | TGTGCCAGCACCAAATGGCAGGGAACGGGGGGCTACACCTTC
TRBJ1-3 | - | - | TRBV5-1 | CASMQIFSGNTIYF | TGCGCCAGCATGCAGATTTTCTCTGGAAACACCATATATTTT
TRBJ1-5 | - | - | TRBV10-3 | CAIGRVEQPQHF | TGTGCCATCGGACGGGTCGAGCAGCCCCAGCATTTT